The rows below give T cell receptor beta chains drawn from one sample of a study of graft-versus-host responses after intestinal transplantation. Their target antigens are unknown. TCRdb keeps only in-frame clones here, not all; method: immunoSEQ multiplex PCR. The repertoire has just under 65,000 clones, approximately 90% of them found once; the top ten carry about 1.5%. The sequencing here drew on unstimulated CD8+ T cells sorted from spleen or lymph node cells, taken before transplant. The origin of the receptors is a human donor who was the organ donor for an intestinal transplant. The CDR3 runs from the conserved cysteine through the conserved F or W. The order of the fields is D gene, V gene, CDR3 length, J gene, clone size, CDR3 DNA, CDR3 protein. D genes are given only for firm matches. The listing skips clone size in some rows; elsewhere it reads once, few, many or a size class.

NA,TRBV5-6,15,TRBJ2-3,NA,TGTGCCAGCAGCTTGGGTAGGGAGATGACAGATACGCAGTATTTT,CASSLGREMTDTQYF
TRBD1,TRBV5-6,15,TRBJ1-2,NA,TGTGCCAGCAGCACCGGGACAGCCCGATCGGGGGGCTACACCTTC,CASSTGTARSGGYTF
TRBD1,TRBV6-1,14,TRBJ1-1,NA,TGTGCCAGCAGGGAGACAGGGCCGAACACTGAAGCTTTCTTT,CASRETGPNTEAFF
NA,TRBV28,18,TRBJ2-7,NA,TGTGCCAGCAGTCCCCCCGAAGTCTCAACAGTAAGCTCCTACGAGCAGTACTTC,CASSPPEVSTVSSYEQYF
TRBD1,TRBV6-1,16,TRBJ2-2,NA,TGTGCCAGCAGTGTTGCCCCGGGACAGGGTGCCGGGGAGCTGTTTTTT,CASSVAPGQGAGELFF
NA,TRBV6-6,15,TRBJ2-1,NA,TGTGCCAGCAGTAAGGACTCGAGCTCCTACAATGAGCAGTTCTTC,CASSKDSSSYNEQFF
NA,TRBV7-6,13,TRBJ2-1,NA,TGTGCCAGCAGCTTAGCGCGCGGGGATGAGCAGTTCTTC,CASSLARGDEQFF
NA,TRBV7-6,13,TRBJ2-2,once,TGTGCCAGCAGTGAGGGTTGGACCGGGGAGCTGTTTTTT,CASSEGWTGELFF
TRBD2,TRBV4-1,18,TRBJ2-6,NA,TGCGCCAGCAGCCAAGATCGAACTAGCGAGTCGGGGGCCAACGTCCTGACTTTC,CASSQDRTSESGANVLTF
NA,TRBV1,21,TRBJ2-7,NA,TGCACCAGCAGCCAAGACCCTCGTACAGGGAACGGGACCAACGAGACCTACGAGCAGTACTTC,CTSSQDPRTGNGTNETYEQYF
NA,TRBV7-9,12,TRBJ1-2,few,TGTGCCAGCAGCCCGGACACATATGGCTACACCTTC,CASSPDTYGYTF
NA,TRBV5-1,12,TRBJ2-7,NA,TGCGCCAGCAGCTTCCGAGGTCCCGAGCAGTACTTC,CASSFRGPEQYF
TRBD2,TRBV5-6,16,TRBJ2-1,NA,TGTGCCAGCAGCTTCACGCTAGCGGGCAACTACAATGAGCAGTTCTTC,CASSFTLAGNYNEQFF
TRBD1,TRBV7-2,14,TRBJ1-5,NA,TGTGCCAGCAGCACGGACAGGGGGTATCAGCCCCAGCATTTT,CASSTDRGYQPQHF
NA,TRBV28,15,TRBJ2-7,NA,TGTGCCAGCAGTTTCCGGGGGGCTAGCTCCTACGAGCAGTACTTC,CASSFRGASSYEQYF
TRBD1,TRBV6-5,14,TRBJ1-5,few,TGTGCCAGCAGTTACTCTTCAGGGGGTCAGCCCCAGCATTTT,CASSYSSGGQPQHF
NA,TRBV10-3,13,TRBJ2-7,NA,TGTGCCATCAGTGATTCAGGGATTTACGAGCAGTACTTC,CAISDSGIYEQYF
NA,TRBV6-5,16,TRBJ2-7,NA,TGTGCCAGCAGTTACTCCCGGGGGGCAAACTCCTACGAGCAGTACTTC,CASSYSRGANSYEQYF
TRBD1,TRBV5-6,17,TRBJ2-1,NA,TGTGCCAGCAGCTGGGCCGAAACAGGGGCCTACTACAATGAGCAGTTCTTC,CASSWAETGAYYNEQFF
NA,TRBV9,15,TRBJ2-1,NA,TGTGCCAGCAGCGAAAGACTAGGTGGGAGCAATGAGCAGTTCTTC,CASSERLGGSNEQFF
TRBD2,TRBV2,15,TRBJ2-5,NA,TGTGCCAGCAGGGCCACTAGCGGGTATCAAGAGACCCAGTACTTC,CASRATSGYQETQYF
NA,TRBV11-3,14,TRBJ2-5,NA,TGTGCCAGCAGCTTAGACGGAGGGGTGGAGACCCAGTACTTC,CASSLDGGVETQYF
NA,TRBV13,12,TRBJ2-1,NA,TGTGCCAGCAGCCACGACAAGCATGAGCAGTTCTTC,CASSHDKHEQFF
TRBD1,TRBV10-3,11,TRBJ2-7,NA,TGTGCCCTCGGGACAGAGTACGAGCAGTACTTC,CALGTEYEQYF
NA,TRBV5-1,18,TRBJ2-3,NA,TGCGCCAGCAGCCTCGATACGGGACTCCCTGTTGTCGAGGATACGCAGTATTTT,CASSLDTGLPVVEDTQYF
TRBD2,TRBV9,15,TRBJ2-7,NA,TGTGCCAGCAGCGAGACCGGGACTAGTAATTACGAGCAGTACTTC,CASSETGTSNYEQYF
TRBD1,TRBV13,13,TRBJ1-2,NA,TGTGCCAGCAGCACAACAGGGGATGATGGCTACACCTTC,CASSTTGDDGYTF
TRBD2,TRBV7-3,14,TRBJ2-1,once,TGTGCCAGCAGCTCGTCCGGGACTATGAATGAGCAGTTCTTC,CASSSSGTMNEQFF
TRBD1,TRBV4-1,17,TRBJ1-3,NA,TGCGCCAGCAGCTACTTATCTTTCGGACAGGCGGGAAACACCATATATTTT,CASSYLSFGQAGNTIYF
NA,TRBV4-1,16,TRBJ2-1,once,TGCGCCAGCAGCCAGTCGTCGGGGAGAATTTACAATGAGCAGTTCTTC,CASSQSSGRIYNEQFF
NA,TRBV2,11,TRBJ2-2,NA,TGTGCCAGCAGTGAATACTGGGAGCTGTTTTTT,CASSEYWELFF
NA,TRBV30,12,TRBJ1-2,NA,TGTGCCTGGAGTGTAGAGCGGAATGGCTACACCTTC,CAWSVERNGYTF
NA,TRBV4-3,16,TRBJ2-2,NA,TGCGCCAGCAGTCCTGAGGTACAGGCGGTACGCGGGGAGCTGTTTTTT,CASSPEVQAVRGELFF
TRBD1,TRBV7-9,14,TRBJ1-1,NA,TGTGCCAGCAGCGAAGACAGGGGTGACACTGAAGCTTTCTTT,CASSEDRGDTEAFF
TRBD1,TRBV4-1,15,TRBJ2-1,NA,TGCGCCAGCAGCCTCAGGACAGGGGCCGTCGATGAGCAGTTCTTC,CASSLRTGAVDEQFF
NA,TRBV7-9,13,TRBJ1-5,NA,TGTGCCAGCAACCGAGGGGGGGATCAGCCCCAGCATTTT,CASNRGGDQPQHF
NA,TRBV4-1,14,TRBJ1-1,few,TGCGCCAGCAGCCAAGGGGGGGGGAACACTGAAGCTTTCTTT,CASSQGGGNTEAFF
NA,TRBV18,16,TRBJ2-7,NA,TGTGCCAGCTCACCTCTTTCCCCTAGCGACTCCTACGAGCAGTACTTC,CASSPLSPSDSYEQYF
TRBD2,TRBV9,16,TRBJ2-1,NA,TGTGCCAGCAGCGTGGTTACTAGCGAAGTAGTGAATGAGCAGTTCTTC,CASSVVTSEVVNEQFF
TRBD1,TRBV27,15,TRBJ2-7,NA,TGTGCCAGCAGTTTATCCGGGACAGGGTTCTACGAGCAGTACTTC,CASSLSGTGFYEQYF
NA,TRBV5-1,15,TRBJ2-3,NA,TGCGCCAGCAGCTGTGCGGATACGAGCACAGATACGCAGTATTTT,CASSCADTSTDTQYF
NA,TRBV11-1,15,TRBJ2-2,NA,TGTGCCAGCAGCCTTAGGGGCCAGAACACCGGGGAGCTGTTTTTT,CASSLRGQNTGELFF
NA,TRBV14,17,TRBJ2-5,NA,TGTGCCAGCAGCCTACCAAGGGCGAAGGGCCGGGGAGAGACCCAGTACTTC,CASSLPRAKGRGETQYF
NA,TRBV28,14,TRBJ1-1,few,TGTGCCAGCACCCTCGTTGTAGGGAGGACTGAAGCTTTCTTT,CASTLVVGRTEAFF
NA,TRBV15,15,TRBJ1-2,NA,TGTGCCACCAGCAGAGACAGCGCGGGTATCTATGGCTACACCTTC,CATSRDSAGIYGYTF
NA,TRBV5-1,14,TRBJ1-1,once,TGCGCCAGCAGATCTAACAGGGAAAACACTGAAGCTTTCTTT,CASRSNRENTEAFF
TRBD1,TRBV10-3,15,TRBJ1-2,NA,TGTGCCATCAGAAGGACAGGGCTTAGAAGATATGGCTACACCTTC,CAIRRTGLRRYGYTF
TRBD2,TRBV6-1,15,TRBJ2-1,NA,TGTGCCAGCAGTGGATTAGCGGGATTTCCCAATGAGCAGTTCTTC,CASSGLAGFPNEQFF
NA,TRBV6-1,15,TRBJ1-3,NA,TGTGCCAGCAGTGAAGGGCAAACCTCTGGAAACACCATATATTTT,CASSEGQTSGNTIYF